Below are 8 T cell receptor beta chains sequenced from a single sample in a study of beta chain features in type 1 diabetes. The study, taken as a whole, reports: TCRB CDR3 length was moderately but significantly reduced in all four CD4+ subsets of Type 1 diabetes patients.

Their antigens are not known. The study reverse transcribed the entire isolated RNA, so it sequenced expressed TCRB transcripts. Method: immunoSEQ multiplex PCR; TCRdb's copy keeps in-frame clones and lacks some. The sample includes 200,000 to 300,000 clones, roughly 22% of them seen just once. The sample was naive CD4+ T cells from blood. These receptor sequences come from a woman aged 40 to 50 with type 1 diabetes.

In this sample, this clone turned up a few times. This chain connects TRBV2 to TRBJ1-6; tentative D call: TRBD1 (5 bases). V was clipped by 2 bases and J by 6 bases, with 14 bases between them. Germline CDR1 reads SNHLY; CDR2 reads FYNNEI. This CDR3 comprises 16 residues. CDR3: CASSELGQQTNSPLHF. In nucleotides, the CDR3 is TGTGCCAGCAGTGAATTGGGGCAGCAAACTAATTCACCCCTCCACTTT.

This chain connects TRBV4-2 to TRBJ1-5; no definite D call. With 0 bases removed from V and 11 bases from J, the gap between germline ends came to 8 bases. This CDR3 region has 12 residues. CDR1 is LGHNA, CDR2 YNFKEQ, per germline. The CDR3 sequence: CASSQDQRSQHF. In nucleotides, the CDR3 is TGTGCCAGCAGCCAAGATCAGCGGTCCCAGCATTTT.

This chain joins TRBV9 and TRBJ1-2; TRBD1 might be the D (6 bases). The length of the CDR3 is 14 residues. Trimming stripped 4 bases from V and 3 bases from J, with 13 bases between. Germline V gene lookup returns CDR1 SGDLS and CDR2 YYNGEE. Here the CDR3 reads CASSRDNWDYGYTF. For the CDR3, the DNA is TGTGCCAGCAGCCGGGACAATTGGGACTATGGCTACACCTTC.

The chain couples TRBV18 to TRBJ2-6; 8 bases fit TRBD1. V gave up 5 bases and J gave up 0 bases; unmatched junction bases: 6. The CDR3 has 17 amino acids. Germline CDR1 reads KGHSH; CDR2 reads LQKENI. The DNA of the CDR3 is TGTGCCAGCTCAATTGGACAGGGCACCTCTGGGGCCAACGTCCTGACTTTC. Translated: CASSIGQGTSGANVLTF.

This clone was counted between two and nine times. DNA for the CDR3: TGCGCCAGCAGTCGGGGTAGTAGTGAGCAGTTCTTC. Translation gives CASSRGSSEQFF. V and J are TRBV5-1 and TRBJ2-1; a weak D match, TRBD2 (5 bases). The CDR3 runs to 12 residues. V was trimmed by 5 bases and J by 9 bases, leaving 12 bases between them. CDR1 and CDR2 from the germline V gene are SGHRS and YFSETQ.

This clone was counted between two and nine times. The CDR3 here is CSVLETNHYEQYF. The CDR3 region has the DNA TGCAGCGTTCTCGAGACAAACCACTACGAGCAGTACTTC. The chain combines TRBV29-1 with TRBJ2-7; D unclear. Trimming took off 5 bases at V and 3 bases at J, with 14 bases between the two ends. Germline V gives CDR1 SQVTM, CDR2 ANQGSEA. CDR3 length: 13 residues.

This clone has just a few counts. V gene TRBV5-1 combines with J gene TRBJ2-5, with a possible D match to TRBD1 (6 bases). Deletions cut 7 bases from V and 4 bases from J, with 17 bases between. Germline V gene data show CDR1 as SGHRS and CDR2 as YFSETQ. This CDR3 region has 14 residues. For the CDR3, the DNA is TGCGCCAGCTCTACAGGGCCCCCCTCAGAGACCCAGTACTTC. Its protein product is CASSTGPPSETQYF. The full variable domain, its missing parts supplied by reference TRBV5-1 and TRBJ2-5, is KAGVTQTPRYLIKTRGQQVTLSCSPISGHRSVSWYQQTPGQGLQFLFEYFSETQRNKGNFPGRFSGRQFSNSRSEMNVSTLELGDSALYLCASSTGPPSETQYFGPGTRLLVL.

In its sample, this clone was seen a few times. This chain uses TRBV29-1 with TRBJ1-3, with D perhaps matching TRBD1 (5 bases). Trimming took 4 bases from V and 10 from J, leaving 14 bases between them. From germline, CDR1 is SQVTM and CDR2 ANQGSEA. The CDR3 is 12 amino acids. The DNA of the CDR3 is TGCAGCGTTGCTGGGGGGGGACCGACCATATATTTT. It specifies CSVAGGGPTIYF.